This passage covers 3 T cell receptor beta chains from one sample sequenced in a study of blood T cell repertoires in COVID-19. Sequenced by immunoSEQ multiplex PCR; TCRdb stores in-frame clones only, minus some. Of some 14,000 clones in the sample, 87% were seen once. What was sequenced was peripheral blood. All receptors derive from a human donor with active COVID-19. The donor label of this sample is uncertain.

The chain carries TRBV21-1 and TRBJ2-3; the listed D gene, TRBD2, was not tested against the DNA. TRBV21-1 counts as a pseudogene. The CDR3 runs 24 residues. The DNA of the CDR3 is TGTGCCAGCACGTGGCCCGTTTTGGTGTCGACCGGGACTAGCGGGAGGGCTAGCACAGATACGCAGTATTTT. Protein sequence: CASTWPVLVSTGTSGRASTDTQYF.

This chain joins TRBV10-2 and TRBJ2-1, with 7 bases lining up with TRBD2. J gave up 8 bases and V 4 bases, and 5 bases lay outside the gene matches. CDR3 length: 13 residues. CDR1 is WSHSY, CDR2 SAAADI, per germline. The CDR3 DNA follows: TGCGCCAGCAGTGGACTAGCTCGGTATGAGCAGTTCTTC. Amino acid sequence: CASSGLARYEQFF.

The rearrangement uses TRBV28 and TRBJ2-7; no firm D call. This CDR3 spans 15 amino acids. Germline loops: CDR1 MDHEN, CDR2 SYDVKM. The germline V and J ends were trimmed by 5 bases and 2 bases, with 16 bases remaining between them. The CDR3 bases are TGTGCCAGCAGTGATAACAGAATCCCACCCTACGAGCAGTACTTC. Its protein product is CASSDNRIPPYEQYF.